Listed here are 11 T cell receptor beta chains from one sample, sequenced in a study of CD8+ T cells in alopecia areata. The treatment denotes: oral pan-JAK inhibitor, 5-10 mg twice daily. cDNA prepared by RNA extraction and subsequent reverse transcription served as the template for sequencing. Produced via immunoSEQ multiplex PCR; TCRdb's table is partial and in-frame only. The table has fewer than 350,000 clones, more than 45% seen once; the top ten hold approximately 1.7%. This material consisted of CD4+ T cells sorted from blood, taken at week 24, from a patient treated with tofacitinib. The receptors here all came from a human donor with alopecia areata.

This chain connects TRBV11-2 to TRBJ2-1; D gene uncertain. This CDR3 is 14 amino acids long. Germline V gives CDR1 SGHAT, CDR2 FQNNGV. The V gene lost 5 bases and the J gene lost 7 bases, with 15 bases spanning the gap. The CDR3, as DNA: TGTGCCAGCAGCCACAACAAAAACGATAATGAGCAGTTCTTC. Translated: CASSHNKNDNEQFF. Variable domain in full (rest from reference TRBV11-2 and TRBJ2-1): EAGVAQSPRYKIIEKRQSVAFWCNPISGHATLYWYQQILGQGPKLLIQFQNNGVVDDSQLPKDRFSAERLKGVDSTLKIQPAKLEDSAVYLCASSHNKNDNEQFFGPGTRLTVL.

This chain connects TRBV30 to TRBJ2-7, with a tentative D call TRBD2 (7 bases). The CDR3 is made up of 14 amino acids. Germline CDR1 GTSNPN, CDR2 SVGIG (reference sequence). Trimming took 5 bases from V and 2 from J, leaving 16 bases between them. CDR3 nucleotides: TGTGCCTGGTCCCACGGGGGGCCGCCCTACGAGCAGTACTTC. Encoded protein: CAWSHGGPPYEQYF.

This clone was seen only a few times. The rearrangement joins TRBV7-9 to TRBJ2-7; 8 nucleotides line up with TRBD2. Germline CDR1 reads SEHNR; CDR2 reads FQNEAQ (reference sequence). V lost 7 bases to trimming and J lost 1 base; unmatched junction nucleotides: 0. The CDR3 loop spans 12 amino acids. CDR3 nucleotides: TGTGCCAGCACGGGAGGGTCCTACGAGCAGTACTTC. As protein: CASTGGSYEQYF.

V usage is TRBV19 and J usage is TRBJ2-5; no firm D call. This CDR3 contains 13 residues. The V end was cut by 5 bases, the J end by 5 bases, with 12 bases between. In germline, CDR1 is LNHDA, CDR2 SQIVND (reference sequence). CDR3 loop: CASSPSRWETQYF. The CDR3, as DNA: TGTGCCAGTAGTCCCTCGCGGTGGGAGACCCAGTACTTC.

This chain connects TRBV18 to TRBJ2-5; tentatively, D is TRBD1 (5 bases). Germline V lookup: CDR1 KGHSH, CDR2 LQKENI. The germline V and J ends were trimmed by 3 bases and 5 bases, with 13 bases remaining between them. The CDR3 runs to 14 residues. The CDR3 DNA sequence: TGTGCCAGCTCACCGCAAAGGGGTGTTGAGACCCAGTACTTC. This gives the protein CASSPQRGVETQYF.

This clone was seen just once. This sequence joins TRBV4-2 and TRBJ2-3, with D possibly being TRBD1 (6 bases). This CDR3 is built from 14 residues. Between the trimmed V and J ends, which lost 4 bases and 2 bases, there was a span of 10 bases. CDR1 is LGHNA and CDR2 is YNFKEQ in the germline V gene. For the CDR3, the DNA is TGTGCCAGCAGCCCGCACAGGGCCACAGATACGCAGTATTTT. Protein: CASSPHRATDTQYF.

This sequence joins TRBV15 and TRBJ1-3, with a tentative D call TRBD1 (6 bases). The CDR3 spans 14 residues. Germline loops: CDR1 LNHNV, CDR2 YYDKDF (reference sequence). Trimming took off 7 bases at V and 4 bases at J, with 14 bases between the two ends. The CDR3 region has the DNA TGTGCCACCAACAACCGGGACACCGGAAACACCATATATTTT. Translation gives CATNNRDTGNTIYF.

This chain joins TRBV25-1 and TRBJ2-5; a weak D match, TRBD1 (6 bases). Germline V lookup: CDR1 MGHDK, CDR2 SYGVNS. Deletions cut 4 bases from V and 2 bases from J, with 14 bases between. CDR3 length equals 15 residues. CDR3 sequence: CASSAFRGLQETQYF. CDR3 DNA sequence: TGTGCCAGCAGTGCGTTCAGGGGTCTACAAGAGACCCAGTACTTC.

Comment on this clone: Other nucleotide sequences in the sample specify the same CDR3. This chain joins TRBV29-1 and TRBJ1-1, with TRBD1 matching over 7 bases. Germline V gene lookup returns CDR1 SQVTM and CDR2 ANQGSEA. The CDR3 is 12 amino acids. The J segment lost 1 base and the V segment lost 4 bases, leaving 0 bases of the junction unmatched. The CDR3 loop is CSVGQGNTEAFF. Here the CDR3 DNA reads TGCAGCGTTGGACAGGGGAACACTGAAGCTTTCTTT.

This sequence joins TRBV7-6 and TRBJ2-5; possibly TRBD1 for D (6 bases). The DNA end lines up better with TRBJ2-7; the J call may be wrong. Germline loops: CDR1 SGHVS, CDR2 FNYEAQ. The CDR3 length is 13 residues. The chain's CDR3 is CASSLTRGSEQYF. CDR3 nucleotide sequence: TGTGCCAGCAGCTTAACCAGGGGTAGCGAGCAGTACTTC.

The chain is built from TRBV29-1 and TRBJ1-2, with D hard to call. The V gene's germline CDR1 is SQVTM and CDR2 ANQGSEA. Between the trimmed V and J ends, which lost 6 bases and 2 bases, there was a span of 4 bases. The CDR3 loop spans 10 amino acids. The CDR3, as DNA: TGCAGCGTGTTCAACTATGGCTACACCTTC. Residues: CSVFNYGYTF.